This passage covers 12 T cell receptor beta chains from one sample sequenced in a study of T-cell memory formation after mild COVID-19. Using its own MiXCR run on the 5' RACE reads, TCRdb lists one record per CDR3 protein. Of around 300,000 distinct CDR3 sequences detected, around 15% appear once; the ten largest clones hold around 20%. Sequencing was done on a sample of PBMCs or a T cell subset sorted from them (not recorded which). The receptors here all came from a man aged 18-30 years who had mild COVID-19 (a few samples of this study predate the infection). Cell type and time point are not known.

This clonotype was seen many times. In DNA, the CDR3 is TGTGCCATTCGGGACAGGGGTTTTGATGACTATGGCTACACCTTC. Translated: CAIRDRGFDDYGYTF. The chain combines TRBV10-3 with TRBJ1-2; 10 bases are a match to TRBD1. This CDR3 contains 15 residues. Germline V gene sequence: CDR1 ENHRY, CDR2 SYGVKD. The junction had 10 bases not matched to a gene; V was cut back by 9 bases and J by 3 bases.

This clonotype was detected only a few times. The rearrangement links TRBV11-2 to TRBJ1-2; tentative D call: TRBD1 (6 bases). Trimming took 1 base from V and 6 from J, leaving 9 bases between them. CDR1 SGHAT and CDR2 FQNNGV come from the germline V gene. This CDR3 region has 13 residues. Here the CDR3 DNA reads TGTGCCAGCAGCTTAGCGGGGGCGAATGGCTACACCTTC. This translates into CASSLAGANGYTF.

This clonotype has a count of ten or more. For the CDR3, the DNA is TGTGCCAGCAGCCACCTGGGGGGGGGAGATCAGCCCCAGCATTTT. Protein: CASSHLGGGDQPQHF. V usage is TRBV4-2 and J usage is TRBJ1-5; tentatively, D is TRBD1 (5 bases). This CDR3 has 15 amino acids. The V end was cut by 3 bases, the J end by 5 bases, with 14 bases between. Per the germline V gene, CDR1 is LGHNA and CDR2 is YNFKEQ.

The chain employs TRBV4-1 and TRBJ2-3; possible D gene TRBD1, 5 bases. The CDR3 covers 16 residues. Germline CDR1 reads MGHRA; CDR2 reads YSYEKL. The V end lost 3 bases, the J end lost 0 bases, and 13 bases lay between the germline ends. CDR3 sequence (DNA): TGCGCCAGCAGCCACCAGAACAGGTTAAGCACAGATACGCAGTATTTT. As protein: CASSHQNRLSTDTQYF.

The gene calls are TRBV5-6 and TRBJ1-6; D remains ambiguous. Per the germline V gene, CDR1 is SGHDT and CDR2 is YYEEEE. Trimming shortened V by 6 bases and J by 0 bases, and 16 bases separated the two germline ends. The CDR3 extends over 17 amino acids. CDR3 loop: CASTTGGLSSYNSPLHF. CDR3 DNA: TGTGCCAGCACCACGGGAGGGTTGAGCTCCTATAATTCACCCCTCCACTTT.

V gene TRBV28 combines with J gene TRBJ1-1, with TRBD1 matching 9 bases. J gave up 5 bases and V 6 bases, and 4 bases lay outside the gene matches. Germline CDR1 MDHEN, CDR2 SYDVKM. The CDR3 covers 13 residues. The CDR3 spells CASRQGAGTEAFF. CDR3 sequence (DNA): TGTGCCAGCAGACAGGGGGCAGGAACTGAAGCTTTCTTT. Combining the CDR3 with reference TRBV28 and TRBJ1-1 gives the whole variable domain DVKVTQSSRYLVKRTGEKVFLECVQDMDHENMFWYRQDPGLGLRLIYFSYDVKMKEKGDIPEGYSVSREKKERFSLILESASTNQTSMYLCASRQGAGTEAFFGQGTRLTVV.

This clonotype was counted between two and nine times. V usage is TRBV4-2 and J usage is TRBJ1-5, with D possibly TRBD1 on 5 matching bases. Looked up from germline, CDR1 is LGHNA and CDR2 is YNFKEQ. The CDR3 has 15 residues. V was trimmed by 0 bases and J by 7 bases, leaving 13 bases between them. CDR3 loop: CASSQDGAARQPQHF. The CDR3 DNA reads TGTGCCAGCAGCCAAGATGGGGCGGCAAGGCAGCCCCAGCATTTT.

Only a few counts were recorded for this clonotype. V and J are TRBV7-9 and TRBJ2-1, with D possibly being TRBD2 (6 bases). Germline-derived CDR1 and CDR2 are SEHNR and FQNEAQ (reference sequence). This CDR3 is 14 amino acids long. Trimming left V 5 bases short and J 5 bases short, with 13 bases between. In nucleotides, the CDR3 is TGTGCCAGCAGCGGGGGGACGGTAGACAATGAGCAGTTCTTC. Its translation: CASSGGTVDNEQFF.

This clonotype has just a few counts. The rearrangement links TRBV7-2 to TRBJ2-5; D remains unclear. V lost 4 bases and J 2 bases, leaving 11 bases between the germline ends. CDR1 SGHTA and CDR2 FQGNSA come from the germline V gene. This CDR3 comprises 14 residues. The CDR3 DNA reads TGTGCCAGCAGCTACAGTCACATGCAAGAGACCCAGTACTTC. Its translation is CASSYSHMQETQYF.

J is TRBJ1-1 and V is TRBV12-3 or TRBV12-4; 8 positions match TRBD1. The CDR3 is 17 residues long. Trimming took 0 bases from V and 1 from J; bases not matched to a gene: 7. This CDR3 reads CASSLAGTGGGNTEAFF. CDR3 coding DNA: TGTGCCAGCAGTTTAGCGGGTACAGGGGGTGGGAACACTGAAGCTTTCTTT.

This clonotype was observed a handful of times. V usage is TRBV7-3 and J usage is TRBJ2-6; 7 nucleotides align to TRBD1. CDR3 length: 17 residues. Germline V CDR1 and CDR2: SGHTA, FQGTGA. V lost 2 bases, J lost 1 base, and 5 bases stayed unmatched. CDR3 bases: TGTGCCAGCAGCTTAGGGGGACAGCTGTCTGGGGCCAACGTCCTGACTTTC. It translates to CASSLGGQLSGANVLTF.

Turning to this clonotype: Compared with germline, one end of the junction differs, possibly owing to a read error. V and J are TRBV7-3 and TRBJ2-2; D may be TRBD1 (5 bases). The CDR3 runs to 14 residues. Per germline, CDR1 SGHTA and CDR2 FQGTGA. The CDR3 sequence: CASSLTPRAGELFF. The CDR3 bases are TGTGCCAGCAGCCTAACCCCCAGGGCCGGGGAGCTGTTTTTT.